This passage covers 30 T cell receptor beta chains from one sample sequenced in a study of blood T cell repertoires in COVID-19. Some clones are missing from TCRdb's copy, which holds only in-frame ones; the method was immunoSEQ multiplex PCR. The table has 200,000 to 250,000 clones, approximately 80% seen once; the top ten hold around 6.8%. The sample consisted of peripheral blood. The source of these receptors is a woman in her 50s with acute or convalescent COVID-19.

The V and J genes are TRBV4-1 and TRBJ2-1; 8 positions match TRBD1. CDR1 MGHRA and CDR2 YSYEKL come from the germline V gene. The trim removed 3 bases at V and 8 bases at J, leaving 15 bases unmatched. CDR3 size: 17 residues. The CDR3 bases are TGCGCCAGCAGCCAGTATCGACAGGGGCCACCCCCCCATGAGCAGTTCTTC. It codes for CASSQYRQGPPPHEQFF.

The gene calls are TRBV14 and TRBJ1-6; D is uncertain. The V gene lost 4 bases and the J gene lost 10 bases, with 20 bases spanning the gap. The CDR3 has 16 residues. Germline CDR1 and CDR2: SGHDN and FVKESK. The CDR3: CASSLLPAGIGSPLHF. CDR3 DNA sequence: TGTGCCAGCAGCCTACTCCCGGCGGGCATCGGATCACCCCTCCACTTT.

This clone appeared a single time. The chain links TRBV5-1 to TRBJ1-4; TRBD1 is a possible D gene (5 bases). Per the germline V gene, CDR1 is SGHRS and CDR2 is YFSETQ. The CDR3 consists of 14 residues. V was clipped by 7 bases and J by 4 bases, with 14 bases between them. The CDR3 protein is CASRLGQRNEKLFF. The CDR3 DNA sequence: TGCGCCAGCCGGTTGGGGCAACGTAATGAAAAACTGTTTTTT.

The chain couples TRBV28 to TRBJ2-7; 8 bases are shared with TRBD1. Germline V lookup: CDR1 MDHEN, CDR2 SYDVKM. The J segment lost 2 bases and the V segment lost 7 bases, leaving 10 bases of the junction unmatched. This CDR3 has 15 residues. The CDR3 bases are TGTGCCAGCACCTTGGGCGGGACAGGTGCCTACGAGCAGTACTTC. It translates to CASTLGGTGAYEQYF.

The chain carries TRBV13 and TRBJ2-3; D is possibly TRBD1 (5 bases). Germline V CDR1 and CDR2: PRHDT, FYEKMQ (reference sequence). Trimming stripped 6 bases from V and 0 bases from J, with 10 bases between. The CDR3 length is 14 residues. The CDR3 DNA follows: TGTGCCAGCAGTTACAGGAATAGCACAGATACGCAGTATTTT. Amino acid sequence: CASSYRNSTDTQYF.

The rearrangement links TRBV5-1 to TRBJ1-3; 7 bases are a match to TRBD1. The germline V gene has CDR1 SGHRS and CDR2 YFSETQ. This CDR3 region has 16 residues. The junction had 11 bases not matched to a gene; V was cut back by 5 bases and J by 3 bases. The CDR3 DNA reads as TGCGCCAGCAGTTTTGTAGGGGGCCTCGGTGGAAACACCATATATTTT. Encoded protein: CASSFVGGLGGNTIYF.

The J gene is TRBJ2-7, the V gene TRBV27; 12 positions agree with TRBD1. Trimming took 5 bases from V and 6 from J; bases not matched to a gene: 5. Germline lookup yields CDR1 MNHEY and CDR2 SMNVEV (reference sequence). CDR3 size: 14 residues. CDR3 sequence (DNA): TGTGCCAGCAGTCCCCGGGACAGGGGGCTCGAGCAGTACTTC. It translates to CASSPRDRGLEQYF.

The chain employs TRBV6-1 and TRBJ1-5, with D tentatively TRBD1 (6 bases). V lost 3 bases to trimming and J lost 3 bases, with 12 bases between them. Germline lookup yields CDR1 MNHNS and CDR2 SASEGT. CDR3 length: 15 residues. Written as DNA, the CDR3 is TGTGCCAGCAGTGAGGGGGCGCAGCCCAATCAGCCCCAGCATTTT. It is translated as CASSEGAQPNQPQHF.

The chain links TRBV21-1 to TRBJ1-2. TRBV21-1 is annotated as a pseudogene. The CDR3 covers 15 residues. The CDR3 DNA is TGTGCCAGCAGCAAAGTTGAGGGAAAGTACTATGGCTACACCTTC. Translating it yields CASSKVEGKYYGYTF.

The chain recombines TRBV13 with TRBJ2-1; D might be TRBD1 (5 bases). The ends were cut back, 5 bases at V and 4 bases at J, with 15 bases in the middle. Germline V CDR1 and CDR2: PRHDT, FYEKMQ (reference sequence). The length of the CDR3 is 15 residues. CDR3: CASSLSGYSYNEQFF. Written as DNA, the CDR3 is TGTGCCAGCAGCCTATCAGGGTATAGTTACAATGAGCAGTTCTTC.

Many counts were recorded for this clone. The chain couples TRBV5-4 to TRBJ1-2; 7 positions match TRBD1. V lost 4 bases and J lost 4; bases outside the gene matches: 13. This CDR3 spans 16 amino acids. Germline assignment: CDR1 SGHNT and CDR2 YYREEE (reference sequence). For the CDR3, the DNA is TGTGCCAGCAGCCCGCCCGGGACAGCGGAGTTCTATGGCTACACCTTC. Encoded protein: CASSPPGTAEFYGYTF.

V and J are TRBV6-2 or TRBV6-3 and TRBJ1-1; no reliable D call. Germline CDR1 and CDR2: MNHEY and SVGEGT. This CDR3 contains 12 residues. V gave up 5 bases and J gave up 4 bases, with 8 bases separating them. The CDR3 region is CASSPQVTEAFF. CDR3 nucleotide sequence: TGTGCCAGCAGTCCCCAGGTCACTGAAGCTTTCTTT.

This clone was seen once. This chain links TRBV28 with TRBJ1-1, with D perhaps TRBD1 (5 bases). CDR3 length: 14 amino acids. V was trimmed by 6 bases and J by 4 bases, leaving 15 bases between them. Germline CDR1 is MDHEN and CDR2 is SYDVKM. CDR3 bases: TGTGCCAGCAGCGGCCCTAGGGGAGGCACTGAAGCTTTCTTT. Its protein is CASSGPRGGTEAFF.

The rearrangement links TRBV12-3 or TRBV12-4 to TRBJ1-2; D is undetermined. This CDR3 region has 13 residues. Trimming pared 3 bases from V and 8 bases from J, leaving 13 bases between. Here the CDR3 reads CASSLGAKVGYTF. The CDR3 DNA sequence: TGTGCCAGCAGTTTGGGCGCCAAGGTCGGCTACACCTTC.

This clone was detected a few times. The chain is built from TRBV28 and TRBJ1-4, with D possibly matching TRBD1 (5 bases). V lost 7 bases and J 8 bases, leaving 17 bases between the germline ends. The germline V gene encodes CDR1 MDHEN and CDR2 SYDVKM. This CDR3 region has 14 residues. The CDR3 region has the DNA TGTGCCAGCATCACCCCCAGGGCCGAGGAAAAACTGTTTTTT. Its protein is CASITPRAEEKLFF. The whole variable domain, remainder taken from reference TRBV28 and TRBJ1-4, is DVKVTQSSRYLVKRTGEKVFLECVQDMDHENMFWYRQDPGLGLRLIYFSYDVKMKEKGDIPEGYSVSREKKERFSLILESASTNQTSMYLCASITPRAEEKLFFGSGTQLSVL.

The chain couples TRBV11-3 to TRBJ2-5, with D possibly matching TRBD2 (6 bases). The V and J ends lost 1 base and 5 bases respectively, with 11 bases between them. The germline CDR1 and CDR2 sequences are SGHNT and YENEEA. The CDR3 extends over 14 amino acids. CDR3 nucleotides: TGTGCCAGCAGCTTAGGCCGGGGGAGCGAGACCCAGTACTTC. Translation gives CASSLGRGSETQYF.

This clone appeared a few times. J is TRBJ2-3 and V is TRBV6-1; the D gene is possibly TRBD1 (5 bases). CDR1 and CDR2 from the germline V gene are MNHNS and SASEGT. The length of the CDR3 is 16 residues. With 4 bases removed from V and 0 bases from J, the gap between germline ends came to 14 bases. The CDR3: CASSVGLTSSTDTQYF. The CDR3 region has the DNA TGTGCCAGCAGTGTGGGGCTAACCTCTAGCACAGATACGCAGTATTTT.

This clone was detected only once. The V gene is TRBV6-2 or TRBV6-3, the J gene TRBJ1-5, with 7 bases that match TRBD1. CDR1 is MNHEY and CDR2 is SVGEGT in the germline V gene. The ends lost 6 bases at V and 5 bases at J; junction bases unmatched: 7. This CDR3 contains 14 residues. CDR3 residues: CASSNPTGHQPQHF. In DNA, the CDR3 is TGTGCCAGCAGCAACCCGACAGGGCATCAGCCCCAGCATTTT.

J is TRBJ1-2 and V is TRBV9; 7 bases are a match to TRBD1. Trimming cost V 5 bases and J 1 base; bases outside gene matches: 2. Germline V gene sequence: CDR1 SGDLS, CDR2 YYNGEE. This CDR3 is built from 13 residues. CDR3 protein: CASSRQGNYGYTF. In DNA, the CDR3 is TGTGCCAGCAGTCGACAGGGTAACTATGGCTACACCTTC. Full variable domain (missing parts from reference TRBV9 and TRBJ1-2): DSGVTQTPKHLITATGQRVTLRCSPRSGDLSVYWYQQSLDQGLQFLIQYYNGEERAKGNILERFSAQQFPDLHSELNLSSLELGDSALYFCASSRQGNYGYTFGSGTRLTVV.

This chain joins TRBV11-2 and TRBJ2-7, with D maybe TRBD1 (5 bases). Germline CDR1 and CDR2: SGHAT and FQNNGV. Trimming shortened V by 5 bases and J by 3 bases, and 14 bases separated the two germline ends. This CDR3 is built from 14 residues. The CDR3, as DNA: TGTGCCAGCAGCCGTCGGGCAGGGAACTACGAGCAGTACTTC. It is translated as CASSRRAGNYEQYF.

The chain employs TRBV5-5 and TRBJ2-2; a possible D gene is TRBD1 (6 bases). V lost 0 bases and J 8 bases, leaving 8 bases between the germline ends. Germline CDR1 reads SGHKS; CDR2 reads YYEKEE (reference sequence). CDR3 size: 13 residues. The CDR3 loop reads CASSLVGAGELFF. The CDR3 nucleotides read TGTGCCAGCAGCTTGGTGGGGGCGGGGGAGCTGTTTTTT.

This chain uses TRBV3-1 (or the pseudogene TRBV3-2) with TRBJ1-1, with TRBD1 identical over 8 bases. V lost 0 bases and J lost 8; bases outside the gene matches: 5. In germline, CDR1 is LGHDT, CDR2 YNNKEL (reference sequence). The CDR3 is 14 residues long. The CDR3 loop reads CASSQDQGALEAFF. Here the CDR3 DNA reads TGTGCCAGCAGCCAAGATCAGGGGGCCCTGGAAGCTTTCTTT.

For the CDR3, the DNA is TGTGCCAGCTCACCCACTCCGAGCTCCTATAATTCACCCCTCCACTTT. The encoded protein is CASSPTPSSYNSPLHF. The V call is TRBV18, the J call TRBJ1-6; D gene unclear. The CDR3 is 16 amino acids. CDR1 and CDR2 from the germline V gene are KGHSH and LQKENI. Trimming took 3 bases from V and 0 from J, leaving 9 bases between them.

The chain joins TRBV7-2 to TRBJ2-7, with no clear D. The CDR3 has 15 residues. Germline V gene data show CDR1 as SGHTA and CDR2 as FQGNSA. Trimming cost V 4 bases and J 0 bases, with 13 bases left between them. In nucleotides, the CDR3 is TGTGCCAGCAGCTCGAGTCAGGTAACCTCCTACGAGCAGTACTTC. Protein sequence: CASSSSQVTSYEQYF.

The chain links TRBV6-5 to TRBJ1-4; a weak D match, TRBD1 (6 bases). This CDR3 is 15 amino acids long. The germline V gene has CDR1 MNHEY and CDR2 SVGAGI. V was cut by 4 bases and J by 7 bases, with 16 bases left in between. CDR3 residues: CASSSRGFGGEKLFF. The CDR3 DNA follows: TGTGCCAGCAGTTCCAGGGGTTTTGGGGGTGAAAAACTGTTTTTT.

This clone was observed a handful of times. The V and J genes are TRBV18 and TRBJ2-7; 7 bases line up with TRBD1. In germline, CDR1 is KGHSH, CDR2 LQKENI. This CDR3 region has 19 residues. J was trimmed by 3 bases and V by 0 bases; bases with no gene match: 17. The CDR3 bases are TGTGCCAGCTCACCACCGTCAAAGGGGGCCCACTCAGAAAACTACGAGCAGTACTTC. Translating gives CASSPPSKGAHSENYEQYF.

This chain connects TRBV12-3 or TRBV12-4 to TRBJ1-2; TRBD1 might be the D (5 bases). The V and J ends lost 8 bases and 6 bases respectively, with 13 bases between them. The CDR3 totals 12 residues. CDR3 sequence reads: CASGVGGDGYTF. CDR3 DNA: TGTGCCAGCGGGGTGGGAGGGGATGGCTACACCTTC.

This chain links TRBV28 with TRBJ2-7; D ambiguous. The germline V and J ends were trimmed by 2 bases and 5 bases, with 4 bases remaining between them. CDR1 is MDHEN and CDR2 is SYDVKM in the germline V gene. The CDR3 is 11 amino acids. The CDR3 DNA sequence: TGTGCCAGCAGTTTAGTCGACGAGCAGTACTTC. This translates into CASSLVDEQYF.

This chain links TRBV6-5 with TRBJ1-5; D is undetermined. Per the germline V gene, CDR1 is MNHEY and CDR2 is SVGAGI. With 6 bases removed from V and 5 bases from J, the gap between germline ends came to 14 bases. The CDR3 loop spans 14 amino acids. DNA for the CDR3: TGTGCCAGCAGCACAACTAAGGCTGATCAGCCCCAGCATTTT. As protein: CASSTTKADQPQHF.

This clone was picked up one time. This chain connects TRBV3-1 (or the pseudogene TRBV3-2) to TRBJ2-3; D ambiguous. Germline V gene data show CDR1 as LGHDT and CDR2 as YNNKEL (reference sequence). Trimming pared 0 bases from V and 7 bases from J, leaving 5 bases between. The CDR3 is 12 residues long. The CDR3 DNA follows: TGTGCCAGCAGCCAAGACGAGAATACGCAGTATTTT. It specifies CASSQDENTQYF.